This T cell receptor (beta chain) was recorded in a study of cytomegalovirus exposure and HLA in healthy donors. Germline V gene data show CDR1 as GTSNPN and CDR2 as SVGIG (reference sequence). The CDR3 covers 13 residues. The V and J ends lost 4 bases and 7 bases, in that order; junction bases with no gene match: 6. Both 60 Vbeta primers and 13 Jbeta primers went into the PCR. Some clones are missing from TCRdb's copy, which holds only in-frame ones; the method was immunoSEQ multiplex PCR. Of about 120,000 clones in the sample, under 90% were seen once. The source of this sequence is a female donor in good health and CMV-seropositive. The sample consisted of PBMCs. This rearrangement joins TRBV30 to TRBJ1-5, with 8 bases identical to TRBD1. In nucleotides, the CDR3 is TGTGCCTGGACCCCGACAGGGGAGCAGCCCCAGCATTTT. Its protein product is CAWTPTGEQPQHF.